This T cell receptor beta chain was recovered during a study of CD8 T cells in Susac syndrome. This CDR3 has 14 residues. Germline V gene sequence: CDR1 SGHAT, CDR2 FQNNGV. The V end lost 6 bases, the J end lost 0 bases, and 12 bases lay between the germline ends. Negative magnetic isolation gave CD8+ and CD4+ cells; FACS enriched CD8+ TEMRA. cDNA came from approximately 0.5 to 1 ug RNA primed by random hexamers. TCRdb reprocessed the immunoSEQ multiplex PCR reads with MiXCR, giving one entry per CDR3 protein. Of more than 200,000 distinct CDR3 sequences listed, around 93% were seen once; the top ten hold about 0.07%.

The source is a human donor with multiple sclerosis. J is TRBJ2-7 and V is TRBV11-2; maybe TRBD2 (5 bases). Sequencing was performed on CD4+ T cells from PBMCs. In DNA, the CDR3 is TGTGCCAGCAGAAAACTAGGCGGCTCCTACGAGCAGTACTTC. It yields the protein CASRKLGGSYEQYF.